One and the same sample provided the 21 T cell receptor beta chains below, sequenced in a study of T-cell reconstitution after alpha-beta-depleted transplantation in children. Unique molecular identifiers were used in preparing the TCRbeta library. TCRdb analysed the PCR reads with MiXCR anew, one entry per CDR3 protein. The sample holds nearly 550,000 distinct CDR3 sequences, about 17% seen once. Sequencing used PBMCs from the stem cell graft donor, obtained from the stem cell graft. These receptors were collected from a human donor who donated a stem cell graft to a child with acute lymphoblastic leukemia.

The chain employs TRBV5-1 and TRBJ1-1, with a possible D match to TRBD1 (5 bases). Germline V lookup: CDR1 SGHRS, CDR2 YFSETQ. The CDR3 has 14 residues. Trimming stripped 0 bases from V and 4 bases from J, with 10 bases between. CDR3 residues: CASSLVGGVTEAFF. CDR3 DNA sequence: TGCGCCAGCAGCTTGGTAGGAGGGGTCACTGAAGCTTTCTTT.

This sequence joins TRBV5-1 and TRBJ2-7, with 7 bases matching TRBD2. This CDR3 is built from 15 residues. The V gene's germline CDR1 is SGHRS and CDR2 YFSETQ. J lost 5 bases, V lost 5 bases, and 13 bases had no gene match. This CDR3 is CASRTDLAARNEQYF. CDR3 bases: TGCGCCAGCAGAACCGACCTAGCGGCACGGAACGAGCAGTACTTC.

The CDR3 coding sequence is TGCAGTGCTAGAGATTTCCTAGCGGGAGTGGATGAGCAGTTCTTC. This encodes CSARDFLAGVDEQFF. V and J are TRBV20-1 and TRBJ2-1, with 10 bases fitting TRBD2. The CDR3 contains 15 residues. The germline V gene encodes CDR1 DFQATT and CDR2 SNEGSKA (reference sequence). V lost 0 bases to trimming and J lost 8 bases; unmatched junction nucleotides: 7.

This sequence joins TRBV3-1 and TRBJ1-2, with 8 nucleotides matching TRBD1. The V and J ends lost 3 bases and 4 bases, in that order; junction bases with no gene match: 10. Germline assignment: CDR1 LGHDT and CDR2 YNNKEL (reference sequence). This CDR3 contains 16 residues. The CDR3 DNA is TGTGCCAGCAGCCACGGACAGGGAATTAACTCCTATGGCTACACCTTC. It codes for CASSHGQGINSYGYTF.

Only a few counts were recorded for this clonotype. V is TRBV7-2 and J is TRBJ2-1; D gene unclear. This CDR3 region has 14 residues. Germline assignment: CDR1 SGHTA and CDR2 FQGNSA. V lost 2 bases, J lost 10 bases, and 15 bases lay in between. CDR3 nucleotides: TGTGCCAGCAGCTTATTACCAGCTTTGAGCGAGCAGTTCTTC. Its protein product is CASSLLPALSEQFF.

The chain uses TRBV5-1 and TRBJ2-7; TRBD2 agrees at 8 bases. Germline V lookup: CDR1 SGHRS, CDR2 YFSETQ. Trimming removed 1 base from V and 5 bases from J; junction bases left unmatched: 2. The CDR3 covers 13 residues. The CDR3 DNA is TGCGCCAGCAGCTTGCGGGGGGGTCACGAGCAGTACTTC. This sequence encodes CASSLRGGHEQYF.

The V gene is TRBV20-1, the J gene TRBJ1-1; 12 bases agree with TRBD1. V was clipped by 4 bases and J by 10 bases; unmatched bases: 13. The germline V gene has CDR1 DFQATT and CDR2 SNEGSKA (reference sequence). There are 15 residues in the CDR3. The CDR3 spells CSATLSGTGGRGAFF. The DNA for the CDR3 is TGCAGTGCTACCCTTTCCGGGACAGGGGGCAGGGGAGCTTTCTTT.

The chain links TRBV7-9 to TRBJ1-4; D not certain. V was shortened by 8 bases and J by 3 bases, with 10 bases between the two germline ends. Germline V lookup: CDR1 SEHNR, CDR2 FQNEAQ (reference sequence). The CDR3 sequence is 13 residues long. The CDR3 DNA sequence: TGTGCCAGCGTTAGAGTGGCTAATGAAAAACTGTTTTTT. Translation: CASVRVANEKLFF.

The chain recombines TRBV7-3 with TRBJ2-5, with 7 bases identical to TRBD2. CDR1 and CDR2 (germline): SGHTA, FQGTGA. V dropped 2 bases and J dropped 4; count of bases not matched to a gene: 7. This CDR3 contains 15 residues. The CDR3 DNA is TGTGCCAGCAGCTTAGGAGTCGGCGGGGGAGAGACCCAGTACTTC. Encoded protein: CASSLGVGGGETQYF.

This clonotype was found a few times. This chain links TRBV5-1 with TRBJ1-6, with D unclear. The germline V gene encodes CDR1 SGHRS and CDR2 YFSETQ. V shed 0 bases and J shed 9 bases, with 7 bases lying between them. This CDR3 comprises 13 residues. Written as DNA, the CDR3 is TGCGCCAGCAGCTTGGATCCTCTTTCACCCCTCCACTTT. It translates to CASSLDPLSPLHF. The variable domain in full, with the rest retrieved from reference TRBV5-1 and TRBJ1-6, is KAGVTQTPRYLIKTRGQQVTLSCSPISGHRSVSWYQQTPGQGLQFLFEYFSETQRNKGNFPGRFSGRQFSNSRSEMNVSTLELGDSALYLCASSLDPLSPLHFGNGTRLTVT.

The V call is TRBV5-1, the J call TRBJ1-1; 7 bases are shared with TRBD1. Unmatched junction bases numbered 12, after V lost 5 bases and J lost 5 bases. This CDR3 has 15 amino acids. CDR1 SGHRS and CDR2 YFSETQ come from the germline V gene. In DNA form, the CDR3 reads TGCGCCAGCAGAGGGTACAGGGGAGTCAGGACTGAAGCTTTCTTT. This translates into CASRGYRGVRTEAFF.

The rearrangement joins TRBV27 to TRBJ2-3, with 14 bases matching TRBD2. Germline-derived CDR1 and CDR2 are MNHEY and SMNVEV (reference sequence). This CDR3 spans 15 amino acids. J lost 9 bases, V lost 3 bases, and 5 bases had no gene match. The CDR3 region has the DNA TGTGCCAGCAGTTTGGTTGGGACTAGCGGGAGCACGCAGTATTTT. It codes for CASSLVGTSGSTQYF.

The chain uses TRBV11-1 and TRBJ2-1, with TRBD2 as a possible D gene (6 bases). Germline V CDR1 and CDR2: SGHAT, FQDESV (reference sequence). The V end was cut by 5 bases, the J end by 1 base, with 21 bases between. CDR3 length equals 18 residues. CDR3: CASSPRSGVPESYNEQFF. CDR3 coding DNA: TGTGCCAGCAGCCCCCGGTCGGGAGTTCCGGAGTCCTACAATGAGCAGTTCTTC.

The V gene is TRBV24-1, the J gene TRBJ2-1, with D unclear. Deletions cut 8 bases from V and 0 bases from J, with 10 bases between. The CDR3 is made up of 14 amino acids. CDR1 and CDR2 (germline): KGHDR, SFDVKD. The DNA for the CDR3 is TGTGCCACCATCCCAGAGAGCTCCTACAATGAGCAGTTCTTC. Translated: CATIPESSYNEQFF.

Comments on this clonotype: A read error may account for a junction end that differs from germline. The chain has TRBV29-1 and TRBJ2-1; maybe TRBD1 (5 bases). Germline assignment: CDR1 SQVTM and CDR2 ANQGSEA. CDR3 length: 14 residues. The CDR3 DNA follows: TGTAGTGAAGGGCCAGCAGGGTCCTACAATGAGCAGTTCTTC. It is translated as CSEGPAGSYNEQFF.

The chain has TRBV27 and TRBJ1-1; 7 nucleotides align to TRBD1. The V and J ends lost 7 bases and 3 bases, in that order; junction bases with no gene match: 8. Germline values: CDR1 MNHEY, CDR2 SMNVEV (reference sequence). CDR3 size: 14 residues. CDR3 in DNA: TGTGCCAGCAATCATAGGGGGCCGGACACTGAAGCTTTCTTT. The encoded protein is CASNHRGPDTEAFF.

The rearrangement links TRBV27 to TRBJ2-1; 12 bases fit TRBD2. The CDR3 is 18 amino acids. The V and J ends lost 0 bases and 0 bases, in that order; junction bases with no gene match: 3. The germline V gene encodes CDR1 MNHEY and CDR2 SMNVEV (reference sequence). CDR3 DNA sequence: TGTGCCAGCAGTTTATCCCCGACTAGCGGGAGCTCCTACAATGAGCAGTTCTTC. Its protein is CASSLSPTSGSSYNEQFF.

J is TRBJ2-5 and V is TRBV27; 10 bases align to TRBD2. The CDR3 covers 15 residues. Per germline, CDR1 MNHEY and CDR2 SMNVEV (reference sequence). The junction had 5 bases not matched to a gene; V was cut back by 5 bases and J by 2 bases. CDR3 nucleotide sequence: TGTGCCAGCAGTAAGGGACTAGCGTGGCAAGAGACCCAGTACTTC. The encoded protein is CASSKGLAWQETQYF.

The chain links TRBV7-9 to TRBJ1-2; 7 nucleotides align to TRBD1. V gave up 6 bases and J gave up 5 bases; unmatched junction bases: 9. This CDR3 spans 14 amino acids. The germline V gene has CDR1 SEHNR and CDR2 FQNEAQ (reference sequence). CDR3 sequence (DNA): TGTGCCAGCAGTCACACAGGGGAGGGGTATGGCTACACCTTC. As protein: CASSHTGEGYGYTF.

This sequence joins TRBV5-1 and TRBJ2-5; weak D call: TRBD1 (6 bases). CDR3 length equals 15 residues. Per germline, CDR1 SGHRS and CDR2 YFSETQ. The V end was cut by 10 bases, the J end by 5 bases, with 24 bases between. The DNA for the CDR3 is TGCGCCGACCGCAGGGGATTGGGGGAACACGAGACCCAGTACTTC. It specifies CADRRGLGEHETQYF.

In this sample, this clonotype turned up a few times. This chain connects TRBV27 to TRBJ2-7; 9 nucleotides agree with TRBD1. CDR1 is MNHEY and CDR2 is SMNVEV in the germline V gene (reference sequence). With 0 bases clipped from V and 3 bases from J, the junction kept 6 bases outside the gene matches. This CDR3 has 16 amino acids. The chain's CDR3 is CASSLSDGTGIYEQYF. CDR3 nucleotide sequence: TGTGCCAGCAGTTTATCGGACGGGACAGGGATCTACGAGCAGTACTTC.